The 13 T cell receptor beta chains in this list originate from one sample, sequenced in a study of cytomegalovirus exposure and HLA in healthy donors (dated by TCRdb to the late 2010s). The method was the immunoSEQ multiplex PCR assay. The clones in this table, taken by TCRdb from immuneACCESS, are in-frame only. Not every clone is retained; where verified, under half of the shortfall comes from an unresolved V gene, and the cause of the rest is unknown. In all, the sample holds about 190,000 clones, and 75% to 90% of those were seen once. The ten biggest clones cover roughly 6.5% of the sample. The sample taken for sequencing was PBMCs. The receptors originated from a young man in good health and CMV-seropositive.

J is TRBJ2-1 and V is TRBV30; 14 bases align to TRBD2. Germline V CDR1 and CDR2: GTSNPN, SVGIG (reference sequence). The V and J ends lost 1 base and 8 bases, in that order; junction bases with no gene match: 4. The CDR3 sequence is 15 residues long. CDR3 in amino acids: CAWSEGTSGSDEQFF. In nucleotides, the CDR3 is TGTGCCTGGAGTGAGGGGACTAGCGGGAGCGATGAGCAGTTCTTC.

This clone was observed a handful of times. The V gene is TRBV30, the J gene TRBJ2-2, with a weak D call TRBD2 (6 bases). Germline values: CDR1 GTSNPN, CDR2 SVGIG (reference sequence). The CDR3 is 14 amino acids. V was pared by 1 base and J by 7 bases, with 13 bases between. The CDR3 nucleotides read TGTGCCTGGAGTGCTCGACTAGACGGCGGGGAGCTGTTTTTT. Its translation is CAWSARLDGGELFF.

The rearrangement links TRBV11-1 to TRBJ2-1; TRBD2 aligns across 8 bases. The CDR3 runs 16 residues. CDR1 is SGHAT, CDR2 FQDESV, per germline (reference sequence). Trimming took 1 base from V and 5 from J; bases not matched to a gene: 7. The CDR3 reads CASSLEPREGHNEQFF. The CDR3 DNA follows: TGTGCCAGCAGCTTAGAACCCCGGGAGGGACACAATGAGCAGTTCTTC. Based on the CDR3 plus reference TRBV11-1 and TRBJ2-1, the full variable domain is EAEVAQSPRYKITEKSQAVAFWCDPISGHATLYWYRQILGQGPELLVQFQDESVVDDSQLPKDRFSAERLKGVDSTLKIQPAELGDSAMYLCASSLEPREGHNEQFFGPGTRLTVL.

The rearrangement joins TRBV11-3 to TRBJ2-1; 9 nucleotides match TRBD1. Germline CDR1 reads SGHNT; CDR2 reads YENEEA. The V gene end was trimmed by 4 bases and the J gene end by 2 bases; junction bases not matched to a gene: 6. CDR3 size: 16 residues. The DNA for the CDR3 is TGTGCCAGCAGCTCCAGGACAGGGGTCACCTACAATGAGCAGTTCTTC. It encodes CASSSRTGVTYNEQFF.

The chain joins TRBV30 to TRBJ2-1; 8 nucleotides line up with TRBD2. CDR1 is GTSNPN, CDR2 SVGIG, per germline (reference sequence). J was trimmed by 7 bases and V by 3 bases; bases with no gene match: 11. The CDR3 contains 15 residues. CDR3: CAWSPGGQGNNEQFF. In DNA form, the CDR3 reads TGTGCCTGGAGCCCGGGAGGGCAGGGAAATAATGAGCAGTTCTTC.

The chain has TRBV6-5 and TRBJ2-3; D might be TRBD2 (5 bases). Germline assignment: CDR1 MNHEY and CDR2 SVGAGI. This CDR3 has 13 amino acids. The germline V and J ends were trimmed by 2 bases and 6 bases, with 9 bases remaining between them. As DNA, the CDR3 is TGTGCCAGCAGTTACGACGACTATGATACGCAGTATTTT. Translation: CASSYDDYDTQYF.

The rearrangement joins TRBV30 to TRBJ2-3, with D possibly matching TRBD2 (5 bases). From germline, CDR1 is GTSNPN and CDR2 SVGIG (reference sequence). The CDR3 is made up of 14 amino acids. With 0 bases removed from V and 2 bases from J, the gap between germline ends came to 9 bases. Written as DNA, the CDR3 is TGTGCCTGGAGTGTAGGGAGCCCCACAGATACGCAGTATTTT. It is translated as CAWSVGSPTDTQYF.

This clone appeared many times. The chain joins TRBV15 to TRBJ2-2; tentative D call: TRBD2 (5 bases). Trimming took 0 bases from V and 3 from J, leaving 8 bases between them. CDR3 length: 15 residues. Germline CDR1 and CDR2: LNHNV and YYDKDF (reference sequence). The CDR3 DNA is TGTGCCACCAGCAGAGAGGGAGCGGACACCGGGGAGCTGTTTTTT. Its protein product is CATSREGADTGELFF.

This chain links TRBV2 with TRBJ2-2; D is undetermined. This CDR3 has 18 residues. The V end was cut by 0 bases, the J end by 2 bases, with 16 bases between. From germline, CDR1 is SNHLY and CDR2 FYNNEI. CDR3 loop: CASSEAELIALNTGELFF. The CDR3 region has the DNA TGTGCCAGCAGTGAAGCGGAGTTGATCGCACTTAACACCGGGGAGCTGTTTTTT.

The J gene is TRBJ2-2, the V gene TRBV2, with 8 bases lining up with TRBD1. The CDR3 is made up of 15 amino acids. Germline V gene lookup returns CDR1 SNHLY and CDR2 FYNNEI. With 6 bases clipped from V and 6 bases from J, the junction kept 9 bases outside the gene matches. CDR3 in amino acids: CASRHQGASAGELFF. The CDR3 nucleotides are TGTGCCAGCAGACATCAGGGGGCCTCCGCCGGGGAGCTGTTTTTT.

This clone was found once. The chain employs TRBV18 and TRBJ1-2, with 7 bases aligning to TRBD1. The germline gives CDR1 KGHSH, CDR2 LQKENI. J was trimmed by 6 bases and V by 3 bases; bases with no gene match: 10. The length of the CDR3 is 15 residues. The CDR3 coding sequence is TGTGCCAGCTCACCGGGTCCTACCGGGACAGATGGCTACACCTTC. Translation: CASSPGPTGTDGYTF. Drawing the rest from reference TRBV18 and TRBJ1-2, the complete variable domain is NAGVMQNPRHLVRRRGQEARLRCSPMKGHSHVYWYRQLPEEGLKFMVYLQKENIIDESGMPKERFSAEFPKEGPSILRIQQVVRGDSAAYFCASSPGPTGTDGYTFGSGTRLTVV.

The chain has TRBV2 and TRBJ1-2; 7 bases fit TRBD1. Germline CDR1 reads SNHLY; CDR2 reads FYNNEI. Trimming cost V 7 bases and J 8 bases; bases outside gene matches: 10. The CDR3 is made up of 13 amino acids. Written as DNA, the CDR3 is TGTGCCAGCACCGAGGGGCCAGGGGGAGGCTACACCTTC. Translating gives CASTEGPGGGYTF.

V and J are TRBV27 and TRBJ2-5; 9 bases align to TRBD2. CDR3 length equals 14 residues. Looked up from germline, CDR1 is MNHEY and CDR2 is SMNVEV (reference sequence). The V and J ends lost 3 bases and 7 bases, in that order; junction bases with no gene match: 6. Here the CDR3 DNA reads TGTGCCAGCAGTTTGGCGGGAGGGGTGTTGACCCAGTACTTC. This codes for CASSLAGGVLTQYF.